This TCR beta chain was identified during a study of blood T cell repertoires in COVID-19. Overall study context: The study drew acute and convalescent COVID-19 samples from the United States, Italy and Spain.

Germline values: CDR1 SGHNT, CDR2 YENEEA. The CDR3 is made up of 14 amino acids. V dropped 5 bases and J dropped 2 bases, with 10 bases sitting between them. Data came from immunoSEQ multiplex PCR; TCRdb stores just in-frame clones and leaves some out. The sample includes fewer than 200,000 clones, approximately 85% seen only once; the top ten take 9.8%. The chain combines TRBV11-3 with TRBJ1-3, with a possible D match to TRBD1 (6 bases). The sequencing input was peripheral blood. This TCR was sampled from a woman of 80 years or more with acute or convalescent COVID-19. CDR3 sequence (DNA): TGTGCCAGCAGCCACACAGGGACTGGAAACACCATATATTTT. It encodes CASSHTGTGNTIYF.